One and the same sample provided the 30 T cell receptor beta chains below, sequenced in a study of vaccination effects on CD4 cells after COVID-19. Within the ViraFEST assay, antigen-specific CD4+ T cells underwent expansion with viral peptide pools prior to sequencing. After more than 9 days in culture, the CD4+ T cells were isolated. Having tested negative for nucleocapsid antibodies, the vaccine recipients showed no prior SARS-CoV-2 infection. Method: immunoSEQ multiplex PCR; TCRdb's copy keeps in-frame clones and lacks some. The table has about 71,000 clones, around 76% seen once. For these receptors, no antigen is known. Sequenced here: CD4+ T cells from PBMCs cultured with HCoV-OC43 spike peptides, sampled before COVID-19 vaccination. As to subset: HCoV-OC43 spike overlapping peptide pool stimulation. These receptor sequences come from a human donor who received a COVID-19 vaccine.

V usage is TRBV9 and J usage is TRBJ2-5; TRBD2 matches 16 bases. CDR3 size: 18 residues. V trimming: 7 bases; J trimming: 5 bases; junction bases outside the gene matches: 14. From germline, CDR1 is SGDLS and CDR2 YYNGEE. CDR3 loop: CASSPRGLAGGPSETQYF. CDR3 in DNA: TGTGCCAGCTCCCCAAGGGGACTAGCGGGGGGGCCGTCGGAGACCCAGTACTTC.

This clone was seen a few times. V is TRBV2 and J is TRBJ2-2; weak D call: TRBD2 (5 bases). The CDR3 totals 15 residues. CDR1 is SNHLY and CDR2 is FYNNEI in the germline V gene. V lost 2 bases to trimming and J lost 4 bases, with 11 bases between them. The CDR3 reads CASSEIVAGTGELFF. The DNA for the CDR3 is TGTGCCAGCAGTGAAATAGTGGCGGGCACCGGGGAGCTGTTTTTT.

V is TRBV6-5 and J is TRBJ1-3; D uncertain. This CDR3 spans 16 amino acids. With 2 bases removed from V and 0 bases from J, the gap between germline ends came to 11 bases. Germline V lookup: CDR1 MNHEY, CDR2 SVGAGI. CDR3 in DNA: TGTGCCAGCAGTTACAATGGGCCTTCCTCTGGAAACACCATATATTTT. Its protein product is CASSYNGPSSGNTIYF.

This sequence joins TRBV29-1 and TRBJ2-1; a weak D match, TRBD1 (8 bases). This CDR3 comprises 22 residues. V lost 4 bases to trimming and J lost 0 bases, with 34 bases between them. Germline V CDR1 and CDR2: SQVTM, ANQGSEA. The CDR3 is CSVAPRGRGRGSGQRSYNEQFF. CDR3 DNA sequence: TGCAGCGTTGCCCCACGGGGCAGGGGGCGCGGGAGCGGGCAGCGCTCCTACAATGAGCAGTTCTTC.

A single count supports this clone. V and J are TRBV5-1 and TRBJ1-4; no clear D gene. The V end was cut by 4 bases, the J end by 0 bases, with 10 bases between. The CDR3 contains 15 residues. Germline values: CDR1 SGHRS, CDR2 YFSETQ. The CDR3 is CASSTTPATNEKLFF. The CDR3 nucleotides read TGCGCCAGCAGCACTACACCGGCAACTAATGAAAAACTGTTTTTT.

This chain uses TRBV30 with TRBJ1-2; 8 bases fit TRBD1. The trim removed 2 bases at V and 7 bases at J, leaving 3 bases unmatched. Germline V gene lookup returns CDR1 GTSNPN and CDR2 SVGIG (reference sequence). This CDR3 comprises 12 residues. The CDR3 sequence is CAWSQGAVGYTF. The CDR3 coding sequence is TGTGCCTGGAGTCAGGGGGCGGTTGGCTACACCTTC.

This rearrangement joins TRBV6-6 to TRBJ1-1; the D gene is possibly TRBD1 (6 bases). This CDR3 has 12 amino acids. Trimming removed 7 bases from V and 5 bases from J, with 11 bases in between. The germline gives CDR1 MNHNY, CDR2 SVGAGI (reference sequence). The CDR3 DNA reads as TGTGCCAGCATTGCAGGGGAGACTGAAGCTTTCTTT. It translates to CASIAGETEAFF.

This rearrangement joins TRBV5-5 to TRBJ2-1; weak D call: TRBD2 (6 bases). The germline gives CDR1 SGHKS, CDR2 YYEKEE (reference sequence). The CDR3 covers 12 residues. V lost 0 bases, J lost 8 bases, and 6 bases lay in between. CDR3 coding DNA: TGTGCCAGCAGCTTGGAGCGGGATGAGCAGTTCTTC. It yields the protein CASSLERDEQFF.

By share of the sample, this clone is medium-sized. The chain combines TRBV6-5 with TRBJ2-2; weak D call: TRBD2 (6 bases). CDR3 length: 13 residues. Germline lookup yields CDR1 MNHEY and CDR2 SVGAGI. The ends were cut back, 8 bases at V and 5 bases at J, with 12 bases in the middle. The CDR3 protein is CASFWRVTGELFF. The CDR3 DNA follows: TGTGCCAGCTTTTGGAGGGTAACCGGGGAGCTGTTTTTT.

The chain employs TRBV2 and TRBJ1-4, with TRBD1 matching 9 bases. The trim removed 7 bases at V and 6 bases at J, leaving 3 bases unmatched. This CDR3 has 13 residues. Germline-derived CDR1 and CDR2 are SNHLY and FYNNEI. Here the CDR3 reads CASTRDRDEKLFF. DNA for the CDR3: TGTGCCAGCACCCGGGACAGGGATGAAAAACTGTTTTTT.

The rearrangement joins TRBV2 to TRBJ2-2, with D unclear. This CDR3 spans 14 amino acids. Germline V gives CDR1 SNHLY, CDR2 FYNNEI. Trimming removed 2 bases at V and 1 base at J, with 5 bases between. CDR3 amino acids: CASSEHRNTGELFF. CDR3 bases: TGTGCCAGCAGTGAACACAGGAACACCGGGGAGCTGTTTTTT.

CDR3 sequence (DNA): TGCGCCAGCAGCTCGGGGACAGACAGGGATCAGCCCCAGCATTTT. Protein product: CASSSGTDRDQPQHF. This chain links TRBV5-1 with TRBJ1-5, with 7 bases matching TRBD1. The CDR3 loop spans 15 amino acids. CDR1 is SGHRS, CDR2 YFSETQ, per germline. V trimming: 3 bases; J trimming: 5 bases; junction bases outside the gene matches: 8.

V gene TRBV19 combines with J gene TRBJ2-1; a possible D gene is TRBD1 (7 bases). The V gene's germline CDR1 is LNHDA and CDR2 SQIVND (reference sequence). The CDR3 sequence is 15 residues long. V shed 6 bases and J shed 7 bases, with 19 bases lying between them. For the CDR3, the DNA is TGTGCCAGTAGGGCCAGGGGGGTAGGCCAAAATGAGCAGTTCTTC. It translates to CASRARGVGQNEQFF.

This clone showed up just once. This chain uses TRBV5-1 with TRBJ2-5, with D possibly being TRBD1 (5 bases). Germline CDR1 SGHRS, CDR2 YFSETQ. The V end was cut by 2 bases, the J end by 2 bases, with 10 bases between. The CDR3 contains 14 residues. CDR3 region: CASSFNAGQETQYF. Written as DNA, the CDR3 is TGCGCCAGCAGCTTCAATGCAGGGCAAGAGACCCAGTACTTC.

This chain uses TRBV6-4 with TRBJ2-2; D is ambiguous. V was trimmed by 0 bases and J by 2 bases, leaving 16 bases between them. Germline V lookup: CDR1 MRHNA, CDR2 SNTAGT. This CDR3 is built from 18 residues. The CDR3 reads CASSDSFSTLPNTGELFF. The CDR3 nucleotides read TGTGCCAGCAGTGACTCGTTCTCTACCCTTCCTAACACCGGGGAGCTGTTTTTT.

The gene calls are TRBV19 and TRBJ1-6; D possibly corresponds to TRBD1 (5 bases). Germline V gene lookup returns CDR1 LNHDA and CDR2 SQIVND (reference sequence). V was trimmed by 5 bases and J by 6 bases, leaving 14 bases between them. The CDR3 has 15 amino acids. The CDR3 spells CASSARDHGNSPLHF. CDR3 nucleotide sequence: TGTGCCAGTAGTGCCAGGGATCATGGTAATTCACCCCTCCACTTT.

The chain is built from TRBV19 and TRBJ2-5; D might be TRBD1 (5 bases). Germline V gives CDR1 LNHDA, CDR2 SQIVND (reference sequence). V shed 5 bases and J shed 0 bases, with 7 bases lying between them. CDR3 length: 13 amino acids. For the CDR3, the DNA is TGTGCCAGTAGTCCGGACAACCAAGAGACCCAGTACTTC. Protein: CASSPDNQETQYF.

This clone turned up a few times. The chain joins TRBV7-3 to TRBJ2-1; 7 nucleotides line up with TRBD2. V dropped 5 bases and J dropped 3; count of bases not matched to a gene: 7. CDR3 size: 15 residues. The germline V gene encodes CDR1 SGHTA and CDR2 FQGTGA. CDR3 nucleotide sequence: TGTGCCAGCAGCCCTTTGGGGGGGAACTACAATGAGCAGTTCTTC. It translates to CASSPLGGNYNEQFF. Complete variable domain (other parts from reference TRBV7-3 and TRBJ2-1): GAGVSQTPSNKVTEKGKYVELRCDPISGHTALYWYRQSLGQGPEFLIYFQGTGAADDSGLPNDRFFAVRPEGSVSTLKIQRTERGDSAVYLCASSPLGGNYNEQFFGPGTRLTVL.

This clone turned up a few times. The chain is built from TRBV7-8 and TRBJ2-7; tentative D call: TRBD1 (7 bases). The germline V and J ends were trimmed by 4 bases and 4 bases, with 14 bases remaining between them. The CDR3 contains 14 residues. CDR1 SGHVS and CDR2 FQNEAQ come from the germline V gene. The DNA for the CDR3 is TGTGCCAGCAGCTATCAGGGGGGCTCATACGAGCAGTACGTC. It is translated as CASSYQGGSYEQYV.

The CDR3 reads CATSRKTDSYEQYV. The CDR3 DNA follows: TGTGCCACCAGCAGAAAAACCGACAGCTACGAGCAGTACGTC. This sequence joins TRBV15 and TRBJ2-7; D perhaps matches TRBD1 (5 bases). Per germline, CDR1 LNHNV and CDR2 YYDKDF (reference sequence). The CDR3 covers 14 residues. Trimming pared 2 bases from V and 3 bases from J, leaving 11 bases between.

The rearrangement links TRBV10-3 to TRBJ1-5, with 10 nucleotides matching TRBD1. The CDR3 contains 14 residues. The V segment lost 5 bases and the J segment 5 bases; nucleotides outside the gene matches: 3. CDR1 and CDR2 (germline): ENHRY, SYGVKD. As DNA, the CDR3 is TGTGCCATCAGTCTGGACAGGGGGGATCAGCCCCAGCATTTT. As protein: CAISLDRGDQPQHF.

The V gene is TRBV5-1, the J gene TRBJ2-2, with 9 bases fitting TRBD1. This CDR3 has 18 amino acids. The ends lost 0 bases at V and 3 bases at J; junction bases unmatched: 9. The V gene's germline CDR1 is SGHRS and CDR2 YFSETQ. The CDR3 nucleotides are TGCGCCAGCAGCTTGGCACCGGGACAGGGTATCTACACCGGGGAGCTGTTTTTT. This gives the protein CASSLAPGQGIYTGELFF.

V gene TRBV3-1 (or the pseudogene TRBV3-2) combines with J gene TRBJ1-2; weak D call: TRBD1 (6 bases). V lost 0 bases and J 4 bases, leaving 18 bases between the germline ends. In germline, CDR1 is LGHDT, CDR2 YNNKEL (reference sequence). The length of the CDR3 is 17 residues. CDR3 protein: CASSQDGRTEFAYGYTF. CDR3 sequence (DNA): TGTGCCAGCAGCCAAGACGGTCGGACAGAGTTTGCCTATGGCTACACCTTC.

This clone has a handful of counts. The V and J genes are TRBV6-5 and TRBJ2-2; D is tentatively TRBD1 or TRBD2 (5 bases each). This CDR3 region has 16 residues. Germline V gene lookup returns CDR1 MNHEY and CDR2 SVGAGI. V dropped 2 bases and J dropped 0 bases, with 10 bases sitting between them. DNA of the CDR3: TGTGCCAGCAGTTACCGGGACGTCGCGAACACCGGGGAGCTGTTTTTT. Residues: CASSYRDVANTGELFF.

V and J are TRBV5-4 and TRBJ2-1, with TRBD2 identical over 9 bases. The J segment lost 4 bases and the V segment lost 4 bases, leaving 6 bases of the junction unmatched. In germline, CDR1 is SGHNT, CDR2 YYREEE (reference sequence). This CDR3 region has 15 residues. The CDR3 DNA follows: TGTGCCAGCAGCCCTCAGCGGGGGGCGTACAATGAGCAGTTCTTC. Translated, it gives CASSPQRGAYNEQFF.

The V call is TRBV7-2, the J call TRBJ1-5; 7 bases map to TRBD1. This CDR3 region has 15 residues. The V and J ends lost 1 base and 6 bases, in that order; junction bases with no gene match: 6. Germline assignment: CDR1 SGHTA and CDR2 FQGNSA. The CDR3 sequence: CASSLDAGGSQPQHF. CDR3 DNA sequence: TGTGCCAGCAGCTTAGACGCAGGGGGTAGTCAGCCCCAGCATTTT.

This chain links TRBV5-8 with TRBJ1-2; D is unclear. Germline CDR1 and CDR2: SGHTS and YDEGEE. The CDR3 covers 15 residues. V was clipped by 2 bases and J by 0 bases, with 11 bases between them. CDR3: CASSLKHLANYGYTF. The CDR3 DNA sequence: TGTGCCAGCAGCTTAAAACATCTTGCTAACTATGGCTACACCTTC. The whole variable domain, filled in from reference TRBV5-8 and TRBJ1-2, reads EAGVTQSPTHLIKTRGQQATLRCSPISGHTSVYWYQQALGLGLQFLLWYDEGEERNRGNFPPRFSGRQFPNYSSELNVNALELEDSALYLCASSLKHLANYGYTFGSGTRLTVV.

This clone was observed a few times. V usage is TRBV2 and J usage is TRBJ1-4; the D is unclear. The CDR3 consists of 14 residues. The germline CDR1 and CDR2 sequences are SNHLY and FYNNEI. Between the trimmed V and J ends, which lost 3 bases and 4 bases, there was a span of 9 bases. CDR3 DNA: TGTGCCAGCAGTGAGGGGAGAAGTAATGAAAAACTGTTTTTT. This translates into CASSEGRSNEKLFF.

The chain has TRBV19 and TRBJ2-4; 7 nucleotides line up with TRBD1. Germline CDR1 reads LNHDA; CDR2 reads SQIVND (reference sequence). The CDR3 length is 19 residues. The trim removed 1 base at V and 2 bases at J, leaving 14 bases unmatched. CDR3 sequence: CASSIGLGQTGLTKNIQYF. In DNA form, the CDR3 reads TGTGCCAGTAGTATAGGTTTGGGACAGACTGGGCTAACCAAAAACATTCAGTACTTC.

This chain connects TRBV7-3 to TRBJ2-2; D unclear. From germline, CDR1 is SGHTA and CDR2 FQGTGA. The CDR3 spans 16 residues. The V end lost 4 bases, the J end lost 0 bases, and 12 bases lay between the germline ends. The CDR3 DNA sequence: TGTGCCAGCAGCTCGATCCCCACATCGAACACCGGGGAGCTGTTTTTT. Translated: CASSSIPTSNTGELFF.